Listed below are T cell receptor beta chains from one sample, sequenced in a study of cytomegalovirus exposure and HLA in healthy donors. The table came from immunoSEQ multiplex PCR; TCRdb's copy has only in-frame clones and leaves some out. The table records roughly 65,000 clones, about 90% of them present only once. Sequenced input: PBMCs. The origin of the receptors is a young man in good health and CMV-seronegative. The CDR3 runs from the conserved cysteine through the conserved F or W. D genes are given only for firm matches. Size values are once, few and many counts, or a class for expanded clones, and some rows have none.

V gene: TRBV27; clone size: -; D gene: TRBD1; J gene: TRBJ1-2; CDR3 protein: CASGQSLTGDGYTF; CDR3 DNA: TGTGCCAGCGGACAATCACTTACAGGGGATGGCTACACCTTC
V gene: TRBV5-1; clone size: -; D gene: TRBD1; J gene: TRBJ1-3; CDR3 protein: CASSLVGTGGPSGNTIYF; CDR3 DNA: TGCGCCAGCAGCTTGGTTGGGACAGGCGGCCCCTCTGGAAACACCATATATTTT
V gene: TRBV5-4; clone size: -; D gene: TRBD2; J gene: TRBJ2-7; CDR3 protein: CASSFGLAEMEQYF; CDR3 DNA: TGTGCCAGCAGCTTTGGCCTAGCGGAGATGGAGCAGTACTTC
V gene: TRBV5-5; clone size: -; D gene: -; J gene: TRBJ1-5; CDR3 protein: CASSLVIGANQPQHF; CDR3 DNA: TGTGCCAGCAGCTTGGTAATAGGGGCCAATCAGCCCCAGCATTTT
V gene: TRBV10-3; clone size: medium-sized; D gene: -; J gene: TRBJ2-4; CDR3 protein: CAISDGKRENIQYF; CDR3 DNA: TGTGCCATCAGTGATGGTAAGCGGGAAAACATTCAGTACTTC
V gene: TRBV6-1; clone size: -; D gene: TRBD1; J gene: TRBJ2-7; CDR3 protein: CAGQGAHEQYF; CDR3 DNA: TGTGCCGGACAGGGGGCGCACGAGCAGTACTTC
V gene: TRBV2; clone size: once; D gene: TRBD1; J gene: TRBJ2-1; CDR3 protein: CASSGIRQGSEQFF; CDR3 DNA: TGTGCCAGCAGCGGGATTCGACAGGGGTCTGAGCAGTTCTTC
V gene: TRBV7-8; clone size: -; D gene: -; J gene: TRBJ1-2; CDR3 protein: CASSLWKTAGGYTF; CDR3 DNA: TGTGCCAGCAGCTTATGGAAGACCGCGGGAGGCTACACCTTC
V gene: TRBV10-3; clone size: -; D gene: TRBD2; J gene: TRBJ2-3; CDR3 protein: CAISPTSGSTDTQYF; CDR3 DNA: TGTGCCATCAGTCCGACTAGCGGGAGCACAGATACGCAGTATTTT
V gene: TRBV30; clone size: -; D gene: -; J gene: TRBJ1-4; CDR3 protein: CAWRAPGTRGEKLFF; CDR3 DNA: TGTGCCTGGAGGGCTCCGGGAACTAGGGGGGAAAAACTGTTTTTT
V gene: TRBV27; clone size: -; D gene: -; J gene: TRBJ2-1; CDR3 protein: CASSTLSGTGLNEQFF; CDR3 DNA: TGTGCCAGCTCAACCCTCTCCGGGACTGGGCTTAATGAGCAGTTCTTC
V gene: TRBV19; clone size: once; D gene: TRBD2; J gene: TRBJ2-5; CDR3 protein: CASSASGAQETQYF; CDR3 DNA: TGTGCCAGTAGTGCAAGCGGGGCCCAAGAGACCCAGTACTTC
V gene: TRBV20-1; clone size: -; D gene: -; J gene: TRBJ1-2; CDR3 protein: CSARDDGYTF; CDR3 DNA: TGCAGTGCTAGAGACGATGGCTACACCTTC
V gene: TRBV28; clone size: -; D gene: TRBD2; J gene: TRBJ2-5; CDR3 protein: CASSSPGGQYF; CDR3 DNA: TGTGCCAGCAGTTCCCCGGGGGGCCAGTACTTC
V gene: TRBV5-5; clone size: once; D gene: TRBD2; J gene: TRBJ2-2; CDR3 protein: CASSSKSGLAVYTGELFF; CDR3 DNA: TGTGCCAGCAGCTCGAAGTCCGGCCTAGCGGTATACACCGGGGAGCTGTTTTTT